A single sample is the source of the 28 T cell receptor beta chains below, sequenced in a study of cytomegalovirus exposure and HLA in healthy donors. Amplification used 60 Vbeta primers and 13 Jbeta primers. Produced via immunoSEQ multiplex PCR; TCRdb's table is partial and in-frame only. The sample includes roughly 67,000 clones, approximately 80% seen only once; the top ten take around 3%. Sequencing was performed on PBMCs. Receptors were obtained from a woman between 25 and 40 years old in good health and CMV-seronegative.

This sequence joins TRBV7-9 and TRBJ2-3, with 10 positions matching TRBD2. After removal of 5 bases from V and 1 base from J, the junction contained 3 bases not matched to a gene. Germline CDR1 and CDR2: SEHNR and FQNEAQ (reference sequence). This CDR3 region has 15 residues. CDR3 protein: CASSQTSGRTDTQYF. The CDR3 DNA reads as TGTGCCAGCAGCCAGACTAGCGGGCGCACAGATACGCAGTATTTT.

The chain has TRBV2 and TRBJ2-6, with D possibly matching TRBD2 (5 bases). Per germline, CDR1 SNHLY and CDR2 FYNNEI. The CDR3 runs to 14 residues. Trimming removed 9 bases at V and 1 base at J, with 10 bases between. CDR3 residues: CASPPGSGANVLTF. The CDR3 DNA follows: TGTGCCAGTCCACCGGGGTCTGGGGCCAACGTCCTGACTTTC.

This chain connects TRBV19 to TRBJ2-7; D is ambiguous. Looked up from germline, CDR1 is LNHDA and CDR2 is SQIVND (reference sequence). There are 14 residues in the CDR3. V was shortened by 1 base and J by 1 base, with 8 bases between the two germline ends. CDR3 sequence: CASSIAAASYEQYF. CDR3 DNA: TGTGCCAGTAGTATAGCCGCAGCGTCCTACGAGCAGTACTTC.

The CDR3 is CASRTGGGTGELFF. In DNA form, the CDR3 reads TGTGCCAGCAGAACCGGTGGGGGGACCGGGGAGCTGTTTTTT. This sequence joins TRBV2 and TRBJ2-2; perhaps TRBD2 as D (6 bases). The CDR3 loop spans 14 amino acids. V gave up 6 bases and J gave up 5 bases, with 13 bases separating them. CDR1 is SNHLY and CDR2 is FYNNEI in the germline V gene.

This rearrangement joins TRBV6-6 to TRBJ1-1, with D tentatively TRBD1 (6 bases). Germline values: CDR1 MNHNY, CDR2 SVGAGI (reference sequence). V lost 7 bases, J lost 4 bases, and 16 bases lay in between. The CDR3 length is 14 residues. CDR3 DNA sequence: TGTGCCAGCACCAACGAAGGGGGTGTCACTGAAGCTTTCTTT. Protein: CASTNEGGVTEAFF.

This rearrangement joins TRBV28 to TRBJ1-1; D is ambiguous. Germline V gene sequence: CDR1 MDHEN, CDR2 SYDVKM. Trimming removed 6 bases at V and 4 bases at J, with 12 bases between. The CDR3 is 13 amino acids. The CDR3 nucleotides read TGTGCCAGCAGCCACCACGCCAGCACTGAAGCTTTCTTT. It specifies CASSHHASTEAFF.

The chain joins TRBV5-1 to TRBJ2-5, with TRBD2 identical over 7 bases. The J call may be incorrect, as the DNA end agrees better with TRBJ2-7. Germline V gives CDR1 SGHRS, CDR2 YFSETQ. This CDR3 has 16 residues. CDR3 protein: CASSLSQSGIPYEQYF. The CDR3, as DNA: TGCGCCAGCAGCTTGTCCCAAAGCGGGATTCCCTACGAGCAGTACTTC.

The chain has TRBV6-5 and TRBJ2-2; 7 bases match TRBD1. The germline gives CDR1 MNHEY, CDR2 SVGAGI. The CDR3 is made up of 15 amino acids. With 6 bases clipped from V and 1 base from J, the junction kept 5 bases outside the gene matches. CDR3 nucleotides: TGTGCCAGCAGAGTTGACAGGGTGAACACCGGGGAGCTGTTTTTT. It specifies CASRVDRVNTGELFF.

This clone was counted a single time. The J gene is TRBJ2-3, the V gene TRBV30, with unresolved D. This CDR3 comprises 11 residues. V lost 1 base and J 5 bases, leaving 4 bases between the germline ends. CDR1 is GTSNPN, CDR2 SVGIG, per germline (reference sequence). As DNA, the CDR3 is TGTGCCTGGAGTGGGCAAGATACGCAGTATTTT. This encodes CAWSGQDTQYF. Full variable domain (outside the CDR3, taken from reference TRBV30 and TRBJ2-3): SQTIHQWPATLVQPVGSPLSLECTVEGTSNPNLYWYRQAAGRGLQLLFYSVGIGQISSEVPQNLSASRPQDRQFILSSKKLLLSDSGFYLCAWSGQDTQYFGPGTRLTVL.

The sample holds a few counts of this clone. V is TRBV10-1 and J is TRBJ2-5; 10 bases are shared with TRBD2. Germline CDR1 reads WNHNN; CDR2 reads SYGVQD (reference sequence). CDR3 length equals 17 residues. V lost 9 bases to trimming and J lost 5 bases; unmatched junction nucleotides: 18. The CDR3 nucleotides are TGCGCCAGTCTCCTCTTGACTAGCGGGCGCAATGGGGAGACCCAGTACTTC. Protein product: CASLLLTSGRNGETQYF.

The chain employs TRBV5-6 and TRBJ2-5, with a weak D call TRBD1 (6 bases). V lost 0 bases and J 9 bases, leaving 6 bases between the germline ends. In germline, CDR1 is SGHDT, CDR2 YYEEEE. This CDR3 has 11 residues. CDR3 nucleotides: TGTGCCAGCAGCTTGGGACAGGCCCAGTACTTC. It yields the protein CASSLGQAQYF.

The chain has TRBV7-9 and TRBJ2-4, with a tentative D call TRBD2 (5 bases). V was clipped by 3 bases and J by 0 bases, with 18 bases between them. This CDR3 region has 18 residues. CDR1 SEHNR and CDR2 FQNEAQ come from the germline V gene (reference sequence). The CDR3 sequence is CASSFSGISLLAKNIQYF. The CDR3 DNA reads as TGTGCCAGCAGCTTCTCGGGGATTTCGTTACTAGCCAAAAACATTCAGTACTTC.

The J gene is TRBJ2-1, the V gene TRBV12-5; TRBD1 agrees at 8 bases. This CDR3 comprises 17 residues. Losses at the gene ends were 1 base for V and 1 base for J; bases not matched to a gene: 6. Per germline, CDR1 LGHNT and CDR2 FRNRAP. For the CDR3, the DNA is TGTGCTAGTGGTTTGGGGACAGGGAGGTGGTCCTACAATGAGCAGTTCTTC. Translating it yields CASGLGTGRWSYNEQFF.

The chain carries TRBV7-2 and TRBJ2-5, with 12 bases aligning to TRBD2. The junction had 8 bases not matched to a gene; V was cut back by 4 bases and J by 5 bases. The CDR3 extends over 16 amino acids. CDR1 is SGHTA, CDR2 FQGNSA, per germline. The CDR3 nucleotides are TGTGCCAGCAGCTCCCTAGCGGGGGGGCCTGGGGAGACCCAGTACTTC. As protein: CASSSLAGGPGETQYF.

Only a few counts were recorded for this clone. V usage is TRBV5-1 and J usage is TRBJ2-2, with a weak D call TRBD1 (6 bases). The CDR3 consists of 17 residues. V shed 3 bases and J shed 5 bases, with 20 bases lying between them. Germline V lookup: CDR1 SGHRS, CDR2 YFSETQ. CDR3 nucleotide sequence: TGCGCCAGCAGCTCCGCCGGGTTGGGGGCTTATACCGGGGAGCTGTTTTTT. Protein product: CASSSAGLGAYTGELFF.

The chain links TRBV19 to TRBJ1-6; TRBD1 aligns across 8 bases. Germline V gene data show CDR1 as LNHDA and CDR2 as SQIVND (reference sequence). The CDR3 covers 15 residues. V was pared by 2 bases and J by 10 bases, with 7 bases of the junction left unmatched. The CDR3 reads CASSIKRTGHSPLHF. The CDR3 DNA reads as TGTGCCAGTAGTATAAAACGGACAGGGCACTCACCCCTCCACTTT. The variable domain in full, completed from reference TRBV19 and TRBJ1-6, reads DGGITQSPKYLFRKEGQNVTLSCEQNLNHDAMYWYRQDPGQGLRLIYYSQIVNDFQKGDIAEGYSVSREKKESFPLTVTSAQKNPTAFYLCASSIKRTGHSPLHFGNGTRLTVT.

The rearrangement joins TRBV7-7 to TRBJ2-3, with TRBD2 matching over 10 bases. This CDR3 comprises 17 residues. Germline-derived CDR1 and CDR2 are SSHAT and FNYEAQ (reference sequence). V shed 3 bases and J 4 bases; nucleotides not matched to a gene: 10. CDR3 bases: TGTGCCAGCAGCTTCCTACTAGCGGGGCTGGGGTCAGATACGCAGTATTTT. Encoded protein: CASSFLLAGLGSDTQYF.

The V and J genes are TRBV10-1 and TRBJ2-3; maybe TRBD1 (5 bases). V was clipped by 4 bases and J by 10 bases, with 12 bases between them. Germline lookup yields CDR1 WNHNN and CDR2 SYGVQD (reference sequence). The CDR3 contains 12 residues. The CDR3: CASSADSRAQYF. DNA of the CDR3: TGCGCCAGCAGTGCAGACAGCAGGGCGCAGTATTTT.

The V gene is TRBV11-2, the J gene TRBJ2-7; 8 nucleotides align to TRBD1. Trimming cost V 1 base and J 3 bases; bases outside gene matches: 5. Germline CDR1 and CDR2: SGHAT and FQNNGV. The CDR3 extends over 15 amino acids. This CDR3 reads CASSLAATGVYEQYF. The CDR3 DNA sequence: TGTGCCAGCAGCTTAGCAGCGACAGGGGTCTACGAGCAGTACTTC. Filled out from reference TRBV11-2 and TRBJ2-7, the complete variable domain reads EAGVAQSPRYKIIEKRQSVAFWCNPISGHATLYWYQQILGQGPKLLIQFQNNGVVDDSQLPKDRFSAERLKGVDSTLKIQPAKLEDSAVYLCASSLAATGVYEQYFGPGTRLTVT.

The J gene is TRBJ2-3, the V gene TRBV5-4; the D is unclear. Looked up from germline, CDR1 is SGHNT and CDR2 is YYREEE (reference sequence). The CDR3 covers 13 residues. Between the trimmed V and J ends, which lost 0 bases and 4 bases, there was a span of 6 bases. The CDR3 DNA reads TGTGCCAGCAGCTTGGACGCAGCAGATACGCAGTATTTT. It codes for CASSLDAADTQYF.

This sequence joins TRBV4-1 and TRBJ1-4, with unresolved D. CDR1 MGHRA and CDR2 YSYEKL come from the germline V gene. The CDR3 loop spans 15 amino acids. Trimming left V 4 bases short and J 7 bases short, with 16 bases between. The CDR3 spells CASSRLPDSGEKLFF. The CDR3 DNA is TGCGCCAGCAGCCGTCTCCCGGACTCCGGTGAAAAACTGTTTTTT.

The genes are TRBV11-3 and TRBJ2-7, with TRBD1 matching 9 bases. The CDR3 has 16 amino acids. Looked up from germline, CDR1 is SGHNT and CDR2 is YENEEA. V lost 4 bases and J lost 4; bases outside the gene matches: 11. CDR3 DNA: TGTGCCAGCAGCTCCCGAGGGACAGGGAGTTTGTACGAGCAGTACTTC. Its protein product is CASSSRGTGSLYEQYF.

The J gene is TRBJ2-3, the V gene TRBV2; 12 bases are shared with TRBD2. The germline V gene has CDR1 SNHLY and CDR2 FYNNEI. CDR3 length equals 16 residues. J gave up 4 bases and V 4 bases, and 6 bases lay outside the gene matches. CDR3 protein: CASSVPSGGGSDTQYF. The DNA of the CDR3 is TGTGCCAGCAGTGTGCCTAGCGGGGGGGGCTCAGATACGCAGTATTTT.

This clone was seen once. V usage is TRBV6-1 and J usage is TRBJ1-5, with D unresolved. Germline V gene sequence: CDR1 MNHNS, CDR2 SASEGT. This CDR3 spans 14 amino acids. V gave up 6 bases and J gave up 2 bases, with 11 bases separating them. The CDR3 reads CASRDPGGNQPQHF. CDR3 nucleotides: TGTGCCAGCAGGGATCCAGGCGGCAATCAGCCCCAGCATTTT.

The genes are TRBV5-1 and TRBJ2-7, with D maybe TRBD2 (5 bases). V lost 4 bases and J lost 7, with 18 bases in between. Per the germline V gene, CDR1 is SGHRS and CDR2 is YFSETQ. The CDR3 is 14 amino acids. CDR3 loop: CASSREGSTGEQYF. The CDR3 DNA is TGCGCCAGCAGCCGTGAAGGGTCGACGGGGGAGCAGTACTTC.

V gene TRBV11-3 combines with J gene TRBJ2-3; TRBD2 aligns across 7 bases. CDR1 and CDR2 from the germline V gene are SGHNT and YENEEA. This CDR3 spans 16 amino acids. V lost 2 bases and J lost 2; bases outside the gene matches: 7. CDR3 sequence reads: CASSLRGGSYTDTQYF. CDR3 nucleotide sequence: TGTGCCAGCAGCTTAAGAGGCGGGAGTTACACAGATACGCAGTATTTT.

The chain links TRBV11-2 to TRBJ1-1, with D possibly being TRBD1 (6 bases). From germline, CDR1 is SGHAT and CDR2 FQNNGV. V lost 0 bases and J lost 4, with 24 bases in between. The CDR3 has 19 amino acids. The CDR3 coding sequence is TGTGCCAGCAGCTTAGATCATTTGGGGCTCGGGGCGGGGGCCACTGAAGCTTTCTTT. Translating it yields CASSLDHLGLGAGATEAFF.

V gene TRBV6-1 combines with J gene TRBJ1-2; TRBD1 is a possible D gene (6 bases). In germline, CDR1 is MNHNS, CDR2 SASEGT. The V end lost 7 bases, the J end lost 7 bases, and 22 bases lay between the germline ends. The CDR3 loop spans 15 amino acids. DNA of the CDR3: TGTGCCAGCACCCTCCAGGGGCAGGGGAGAGGTGGCTACACCTTC. It specifies CASTLQGQGRGGYTF.